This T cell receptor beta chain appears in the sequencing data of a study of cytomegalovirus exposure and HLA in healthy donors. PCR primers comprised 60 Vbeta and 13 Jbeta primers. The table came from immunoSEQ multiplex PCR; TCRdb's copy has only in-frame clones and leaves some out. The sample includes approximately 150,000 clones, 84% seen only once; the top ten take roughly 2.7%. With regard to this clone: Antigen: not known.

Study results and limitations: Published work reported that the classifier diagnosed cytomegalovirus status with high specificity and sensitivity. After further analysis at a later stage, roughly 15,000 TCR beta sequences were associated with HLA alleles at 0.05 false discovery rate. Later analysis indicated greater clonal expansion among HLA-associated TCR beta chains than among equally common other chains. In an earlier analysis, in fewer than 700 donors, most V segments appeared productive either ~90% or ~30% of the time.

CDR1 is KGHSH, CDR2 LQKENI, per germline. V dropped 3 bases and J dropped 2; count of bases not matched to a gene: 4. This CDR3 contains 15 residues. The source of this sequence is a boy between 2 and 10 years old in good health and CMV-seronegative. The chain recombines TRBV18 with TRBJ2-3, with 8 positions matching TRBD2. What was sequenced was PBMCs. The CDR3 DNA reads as TGTGCCAGCTCACCTTTAGCGGGACTCACAGATACGCAGTATTTT. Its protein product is CASSPLAGLTDTQYF. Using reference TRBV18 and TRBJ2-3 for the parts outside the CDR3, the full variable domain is NAGVMQNPRHLVRRRGQEARLRCSPMKGHSHVYWYRQLPEEGLKFMVYLQKENIIDESGMPKERFSAEFPKEGPSILRIQQVVRGDSAAYFCASSPLAGLTDTQYFGPGTRLTVL.